The present T cell receptor beta chain was sequenced within a study of blood T cells in healthy people across ages. Study results and caveats: Conclusively comparing naive with antigen-experienced cells was impossible with unsorted PBMCs.

CDR1 is SGHKS and CDR2 is YYEKEE in the germline V gene (reference sequence). The CDR3 is 13 amino acids. The second PCR ran about 6 to 11 cycles with a sample-barcoded 5' primer and J-beta primers. In TCRdb, the 5' RACE reads were re-called with MiXCR into one record per CDR3 protein. The top ten hold around an eighth of the sample, which has about 650,000 distinct CDR3 sequences, about 51% seen once. With respect to this clonotype: The antigen is unknown. A much larger clone lies one base from this, so it may be a read error.

What was sequenced was blood. The clonotype was recovered from a woman of 80 years or more in good health. The genes are TRBV5-5 and TRBJ2-2; maybe TRBD2 (5 bases). CDR3 residues: CASSFGNTGELLF. The CDR3 DNA reads TGTGCCAGCAGCTTCGGGAACACCGGGGAGCTGCTTTTT.